This T cell receptor beta chain was obtained from a study of regulatory T cells in long-lasting Graves disease. Time point specified: persistent/refractory GD, antithyroid drugs over 5 years with positive TRAb. After RNA was extracted from PBMCs, the TCR library was made from it. On this clonotype: Germline and junction disagree at one end, which may indicate a read error.

Libraries of TCR beta came from iRepertoire HTBI primers plus Arm-PCR of CDR3 regions. TCRdb redid the calling of the multiplex PCR reads with MiXCR, one entry per CDR3 protein. Counted here are some 300,000 distinct CDR3 sequences, around 23% occurring once; the ten biggest clones make up about 61%. The CDR3 extends over 14 amino acids. CDR1 and CDR2 from the germline V gene are KGHDR and SFDVKD. The TCR originated in a female donor with Graves disease. The gene calls are TRBV24-1 and TRBJ2-7, with 7 bases identical to TRBD2. Sample: peripheral blood mononuclear cells (PBMCs), taken when the disease was refractory, from a patient treated with antithyroid drugs. CDR3 amino acids: CAPSPGGYSYEQYF. CDR3 sequence (DNA): TGTGCCCCCAGTCCCGGGGGGTACTCCTACGAGCAGTACTTC.